Listed below are T cell receptor beta chains from one sample, sequenced in a study of blood T cell repertoires in COVID-19. Only in-frame clones appear in the TCRdb table, and some are missing; sequencing was by immunoSEQ multiplex PCR. Counted here are 170,000 or so clones, more than 85% occurring once; the ten biggest clones make up 5.5% to 8.5%. Sequences were obtained from PBMCs or T cells enriched from blood (not recorded which). These receptors all come from a woman in her 50s who had recovered from COVID-19. Each CDR3 is given with its conserved first and last residue. A D gene is named only where the DNA matches it firmly. Clone size is given for some rows only: seen once, a few or many times, or a class if the clone is expanded.

J gene: TRBJ2-1
D gene: TRBD2
V gene: TRBV14
clone size: NA
CDR3 DNA: TGTGCCAGCAGAAATCTAGCGGGAGTGGGCAATGAGCAGTTCTTC
CDR3 protein: CASRNLAGVGNEQFF

J gene: TRBJ2-3
D gene: TRBD1
V gene: TRBV19
clone size: once
CDR3 DNA: TGTGCCAGTAGGCTCGGACAGGGGGACACAGATACGCAGTATTTT
CDR3 protein: CASRLGQGDTDTQYF

J gene: TRBJ1-3
D gene: TRBD1
V gene: TRBV7-9
clone size: NA
CDR3 DNA: TGTGCCAGCAGCCAGGGACAGCCAGGAGGCGGAAACACCATATATTTT
CDR3 protein: CASSQGQPGGGNTIYF

J gene: TRBJ1-5
D gene: TRBD1
V gene: TRBV24-1
clone size: NA
CDR3 DNA: TGTGCCACCAGTGATGCCACAGGGGGCACTCAGCCCCAGCATTTT
CDR3 protein: CATSDATGGTQPQHF

J gene: TRBJ2-5
D gene: TRBD2
V gene: TRBV28
clone size: NA
CDR3 DNA: TGTGCCAGCAGTGAAGGGGGACTAGCGGACTTC
CDR3 protein: CASSEGGLADF

J gene: TRBJ1-2
D gene: NA
V gene: TRBV4-2
clone size: once
CDR3 DNA: TGTGCCAGCAGCCAAGATCGGCAGGATGGCTACACCTTC
CDR3 protein: CASSQDRQDGYTF

J gene: TRBJ1-2
D gene: NA
V gene: TRBV19
clone size: NA
CDR3 DNA: TGTGCCAGTAGTCCTACTAGAAATGGCTACACCTTC
CDR3 protein: CASSPTRNGYTF

J gene: TRBJ2-1
D gene: NA
V gene: TRBV10-3
clone size: once
CDR3 DNA: TGTGCCATCAGTGAGTCCCAGGGGGGATACAATGAGCAGTTCTTC
CDR3 protein: CAISESQGGYNEQFF

J gene: TRBJ1-5
D gene: TRBD1
V gene: TRBV7-3
clone size: NA
CDR3 DNA: TGTGCCAGCAGCTTATTTTGGGACAGGGAAAAGTCTATTAAGAGCAATCAGCCCCAGCATTTT
CDR3 protein: CASSLFWDREKSIKSNQPQHF

J gene: TRBJ2-1
D gene: TRBD1
V gene: TRBV2
clone size: NA
CDR3 DNA: TGTGCCAGCAGTGTTGGTCAGGGGGCGGATGAGCAGTTCTTC
CDR3 protein: CASSVGQGADEQFF

J gene: TRBJ1-1
D gene: NA
V gene: TRBV6-2/TRBV6-3
clone size: NA
CDR3 DNA: TGTGCCAGCAGTTATTCCGGGGGCACTGAAGCTTTCTTT
CDR3 protein: CASSYSGGTEAFF

J gene: TRBJ2-7
D gene: TRBD1
V gene: TRBV10-2
clone size: NA
CDR3 DNA: TGCGCCAGCAGGCAGGCCCCGGGGACAGGGGCCTACGAGCAGTACTTC
CDR3 protein: CASRQAPGTGAYEQYF

J gene: TRBJ1-1
D gene: NA
V gene: TRBV3-1/TRBV3-2
clone size: NA
CDR3 DNA: TGTGCCAGCACGGGGGGTAGGACTGAAGCTTTCTTT
CDR3 protein: CASTGGRTEAFF

J gene: TRBJ2-1
D gene: TRBD1
V gene: TRBV27
clone size: once
CDR3 DNA: TGTGCCAGCCAGGGGGCAGGGAGCTCCTACAATGAGCAGTTCTTC
CDR3 protein: CASQGAGSSYNEQFF

J gene: TRBJ2-4
D gene: NA
V gene: TRBV9
clone size: once
CDR3 DNA: TGTGCCAGCAGCCCCCCCTTGGCCAAAAACATTCAGTACTTC
CDR3 protein: CASSPPLAKNIQYF

J gene: TRBJ2-7
D gene: TRBD2
V gene: TRBV7-2
clone size: NA
CDR3 DNA: TGTGCCAGCAGCTTATTTACGGGAGGGCTTTTTGAGCAGTACTTC
CDR3 protein: CASSLFTGGLFEQYF

J gene: TRBJ1-1
D gene: TRBD1
V gene: TRBV6-5
clone size: NA
CDR3 DNA: TGTGCCAGCAGTTACTCCCGGACAGGGACCAACACTGAAGCTTTCTTT
CDR3 protein: CASSYSRTGTNTEAFF

J gene: TRBJ2-7
D gene: NA
V gene: TRBV6-5
clone size: NA
CDR3 DNA: TGTGCCAGCAGCCTACACGGGACCTACGAGCAGTACTTC
CDR3 protein: CASSLHGTYEQYF

J gene: TRBJ2-7
D gene: NA
V gene: TRBV19
clone size: NA
CDR3 DNA: TGTGCCAGTAGTCCAGACGGGGAGACGGTCCTGTACTTC
CDR3 protein: CASSPDGETVLYF

J gene: TRBJ2-3
D gene: NA
V gene: TRBV15
clone size: NA
CDR3 DNA: TGTGCCACCAGCAATAACAGAAACACAGATACGCAGTATTTT
CDR3 protein: CATSNNRNTDTQYF

J gene: TRBJ2-3
D gene: NA
V gene: TRBV28
clone size: once
CDR3 DNA: TGTGCCAGCTCCCAGCCTGGGACAACGACAGATACGCAGTATTTT
CDR3 protein: CASSQPGTTTDTQYF

J gene: TRBJ2-1
D gene: NA
V gene: TRBV10-1
clone size: few
CDR3 DNA: TGCGCCAGCAGTGAGCAAAAATACAATGAGCAGTTCTTC
CDR3 protein: CASSEQKYNEQFF

J gene: TRBJ1-1
D gene: NA
V gene: TRBV7-3
clone size: few
CDR3 DNA: TGTGCCAGCAGCCCCCTAGGGGGGGCCCCTGAAGCTTTCTTT
CDR3 protein: CASSPLGGAPEAFF

J gene: TRBJ1-6
D gene: NA
V gene: TRBV19
clone size: NA
CDR3 DNA: TGTGCCAGTAGTATATGGGCTACGAGCTCCTATAATTCACCCCTCCACTTT
CDR3 protein: CASSIWATSSYNSPLHF

J gene: TRBJ2-7
D gene: TRBD2
V gene: TRBV5-4
clone size: NA
CDR3 DNA: TGTGCCAGCAGCTTCGGGACTAGCGGAGAATACGAGCAGTACTTC
CDR3 protein: CASSFGTSGEYEQYF

J gene: TRBJ1-1
D gene: TRBD1
V gene: TRBV6-5
clone size: NA
CDR3 DNA: TGTGCCAGCAGTTACTCGGGACAGGGGCTCACTGAAGCTTTCTTT
CDR3 protein: CASSYSGQGLTEAFF

J gene: TRBJ2-7
D gene: NA
V gene: TRBV6-2/TRBV6-3
clone size: NA
CDR3 DNA: TGTGCCAGCAGTACGCCGCGAACAGGGACCTACGAGCAGTACTTC
CDR3 protein: CASSTPRTGTYEQYF

J gene: TRBJ1-4
D gene: NA
V gene: TRBV15
clone size: NA
CDR3 DNA: TGTGCCACCAGCAGAACCCTGGGTACCGGCGGGGAAAAACTGTTTTTT
CDR3 protein: CATSRTLGTGGEKLFF

J gene: TRBJ1-4
D gene: TRBD1
V gene: TRBV3-1/TRBV3-2
clone size: once
CDR3 DNA: TGTGCTACGCGGATGTCTTTAGGGACAGGGGTAGGAAAACTGTTTTTT
CDR3 protein: CATRMSLGTGVGKLFF

J gene: TRBJ1-1
D gene: TRBD1
V gene: TRBV24-1
clone size: NA
CDR3 DNA: TGTGCCACCAGCGAGGGACAGTTGGGGAACACTGAAGCTTTCTTT
CDR3 protein: CATSEGQLGNTEAFF

J gene: TRBJ1-5
D gene: NA
V gene: TRBV19
clone size: NA
CDR3 DNA: TGTGCCAGTAGTCCCTTCGGAGGGTATAGCAATCAGCCCCAGCATTTT
CDR3 protein: CASSPFGGYSNQPQHF

J gene: TRBJ2-1
D gene: NA
V gene: TRBV29-1
clone size: NA
CDR3 DNA: TGCAGCGTCCCCGCGGGTACTAGCTTTAACAATGAGCAGTTCTTC
CDR3 protein: CSVPAGTSFNNEQFF

J gene: TRBJ2-2
D gene: NA
V gene: TRBV7-2
clone size: NA
CDR3 DNA: TGTGCCAGCAGCCTAACGACAGGCAGGGGTGGGGAGCTGTTTTTT
CDR3 protein: CASSLTTGRGGELFF

J gene: TRBJ1-5
D gene: NA
V gene: TRBV19
clone size: NA
CDR3 DNA: TGTGCCAGTAGTATAGAACAGGGAAATCAGCCCCAGCATTTT
CDR3 protein: CASSIEQGNQPQHF

J gene: TRBJ2-1
D gene: NA
V gene: TRBV28
clone size: NA
CDR3 DNA: TGTGCCAGCAGCTTAGCGGCGTGGCAGTTCTTC
CDR3 protein: CASSLAAWQFF

J gene: TRBJ1-1
D gene: NA
V gene: TRBV19
clone size: few
CDR3 DNA: TGTGCCACCCGAGAAAGGGGCGACGCTGAAGCTTTCTTT
CDR3 protein: CATRERGDAEAFF

J gene: TRBJ2-7
D gene: TRBD2
V gene: TRBV4-2
clone size: once
CDR3 DNA: TGTGCCAGCAGTGCACGTAGCGGGAGCGCCTACGAGCAGTACTTC
CDR3 protein: CASSARSGSAYEQYF

J gene: TRBJ1-2
D gene: NA
V gene: TRBV15
clone size: NA
CDR3 DNA: TGTGCCACCAGCAGAGATAGGGGGGCCCCACGGAGGGGGGGCTATGGCTACACCTTC
CDR3 protein: CATSRDRGAPRRGGYGYTF

J gene: TRBJ2-1
D gene: TRBD2
V gene: TRBV27
clone size: NA
CDR3 DNA: TGTGCCAGCAGTCCCTTCCTTACTAGCGCAACCAGGAATGAGCAGTTCTTC
CDR3 protein: CASSPFLTSATRNEQFF

J gene: TRBJ2-3
D gene: TRBD1
V gene: TRBV11-2
clone size: NA
CDR3 DNA: TGTGCCAGCAGCTTAGGCCACAGGGGGCCCACAGATACGCAGTATTTT
CDR3 protein: CASSLGHRGPTDTQYF

J gene: TRBJ1-5
D gene: TRBD1
V gene: TRBV2
clone size: NA
CDR3 DNA: TGTGCCAGCAGCCTGGATGGACAGGGTAATCAGCCCCAGCATTTT
CDR3 protein: CASSLDGQGNQPQHF

J gene: TRBJ2-7
D gene: TRBD1
V gene: TRBV9
clone size: NA
CDR3 DNA: TGTGCCAGCAGCCCCTCGACAGGGAGTAAATACGAGCAGTACTTC
CDR3 protein: CASSPSTGSKYEQYF

J gene: TRBJ1-1
D gene: TRBD1
V gene: TRBV9
clone size: NA
CDR3 DNA: TGTGCCAGCAGCGGAACGGGACAGATGAACACTGAAGCTTTCTTT
CDR3 protein: CASSGTGQMNTEAFF

J gene: TRBJ2-3
D gene: TRBD2
V gene: TRBV18
clone size: NA
CDR3 DNA: TGTGCCAGCTCACCACTCTCTAGCGGGAGCTTAGATACGCAGTATTTT
CDR3 protein: CASSPLSSGSLDTQYF

J gene: TRBJ2-5
D gene: NA
V gene: TRBV27
clone size: NA
CDR3 DNA: TGTGCCAGCAGTTTATTGGCGGGGGAGACCCAGTACTTC
CDR3 protein: CASSLLAGETQYF

J gene: TRBJ1-2
D gene: NA
V gene: TRBV11-2
clone size: NA
CDR3 DNA: TGTGCCAGCAGCTTAGTTGCGGGGGGCTACACCTTC
CDR3 protein: CASSLVAGGYTF

J gene: TRBJ1-4
D gene: NA
V gene: TRBV6-1
clone size: NA
CDR3 DNA: TGTGCCAGCAGTGAAGTCGGGGAAAATGAAAAACTGTTTTTT
CDR3 protein: CASSEVGENEKLFF

J gene: TRBJ1-1
D gene: NA
V gene: TRBV7-8
clone size: NA
CDR3 DNA: TGTGCCAGCAGCTCCCAGGGGTCTGTTATCAACACTGAAGCTTTCTTT
CDR3 protein: CASSSQGSVINTEAFF

J gene: TRBJ2-7
D gene: NA
V gene: TRBV30
clone size: few
CDR3 DNA: TGTGCCTGGAGTGCTGGACAAGGTTACGAGCAGTACTTC
CDR3 protein: CAWSAGQGYEQYF

J gene: TRBJ1-1
D gene: NA
V gene: TRBV6-6
clone size: NA
CDR3 DNA: TGTGCCAGCAGTTACACCCGCGGAGCTTTCTTT
CDR3 protein: CASSYTRGAFF

J gene: TRBJ2-3
D gene: TRBD2
V gene: TRBV7-2
clone size: NA
CDR3 DNA: TGTGCCAGCAGCTTTTTGCCTAGCGGACGCACAGATACGCAGTATTTT
CDR3 protein: CASSFLPSGRTDTQYF

J gene: TRBJ1-1
D gene: NA
V gene: TRBV5-1
clone size: NA
CDR3 DNA: TGCGCCAGCAGCTACGAGAACGGGGGCACTGAAGCTTTCTTT
CDR3 protein: CASSYENGGTEAFF

J gene: TRBJ2-3
D gene: TRBD1
V gene: TRBV28
clone size: NA
CDR3 DNA: TGTGCCAGCAGGAAAGGACAGGGGCACCGCACAGATACGCAGTATTTT
CDR3 protein: CASRKGQGHRTDTQYF

J gene: TRBJ2-2
D gene: NA
V gene: TRBV7-9
clone size: once
CDR3 DNA: TGTGCCAGCAGCACACGGGCGAACACCGGGGAGCTGTTTTTT
CDR3 protein: CASSTRANTGELFF

J gene: TRBJ1-4
D gene: NA
V gene: TRBV18
clone size: NA
CDR3 DNA: TGTGCCAGCTCACCGGGGTCCGGGGATGGAAAACTGTTTTTT
CDR3 protein: CASSPGSGDGKLFF

J gene: TRBJ2-1
D gene: TRBD1
V gene: TRBV15
clone size: NA
CDR3 DNA: TGTGCCACCAGCAACCGGGACAGGGGATCCAATGAGCAGTTCTTC
CDR3 protein: CATSNRDRGSNEQFF

J gene: TRBJ1-4
D gene: NA
V gene: TRBV7-9
clone size: NA
CDR3 DNA: TGTGCCAGCAGCTTATCCTTCGGAGGTAATGAAAAACTGTTTTTT
CDR3 protein: CASSLSFGGNEKLFF

J gene: TRBJ2-7
D gene: NA
V gene: TRBV7-2
clone size: NA
CDR3 DNA: TGTGCCAGCAGCCGTAGACTAGGCTACGAGCAGTACTTC
CDR3 protein: CASSRRLGYEQYF